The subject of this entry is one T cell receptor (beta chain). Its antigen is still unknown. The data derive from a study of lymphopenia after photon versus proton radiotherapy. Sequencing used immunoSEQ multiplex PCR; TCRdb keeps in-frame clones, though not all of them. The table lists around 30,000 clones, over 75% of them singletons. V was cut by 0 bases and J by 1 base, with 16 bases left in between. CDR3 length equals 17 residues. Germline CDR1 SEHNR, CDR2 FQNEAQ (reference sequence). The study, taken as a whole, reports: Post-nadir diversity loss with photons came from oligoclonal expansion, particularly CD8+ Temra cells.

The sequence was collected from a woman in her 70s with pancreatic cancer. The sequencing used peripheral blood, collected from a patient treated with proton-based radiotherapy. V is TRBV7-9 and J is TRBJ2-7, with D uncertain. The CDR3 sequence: CASSLASLVINSYEQYF. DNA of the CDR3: TGTGCCAGCAGCTTAGCGAGCCTAGTGATAAATTCCTACGAGCAGTACTTC.